These 22 T cell receptor beta chains were all obtained from the same sample, sequenced in a study of cytomegalovirus exposure and HLA in healthy donors. Amplification used 60 Vbeta primers and 13 Jbeta primers. TCRdb's copy holds only in-frame clones and misses some; the assay was immunoSEQ multiplex PCR. There are roughly 150,000 clones in the sample; about 80% occur only once, and less than 10% lies in the top ten. Sequencing was carried out using PBMCs. The origin of the receptors is a young man in good health and CMV-seropositive.

V and J are TRBV5-1 and TRBJ2-3; 10 bases align to TRBD1. Germline V gene data show CDR1 as SGHRS and CDR2 as YFSETQ. V shed 2 bases, J shed 5 bases, and the junction held 5 bases outside the gene matches. The CDR3 covers 15 residues. CDR3 in DNA: TGCGCCAGCAGCTTATCCGGGACAGGGGTAGATACGCAGTATTTT. This sequence encodes CASSLSGTGVDTQYF.

This clone was observed once. The CDR3 bases are TGTGCCAGCAGCTTCCCGGACTTGAGCTCCTACGAGCAGTACTTC. Amino acid sequence: CASSFPDLSSYEQYF. This chain joins TRBV7-9 and TRBJ2-7; perhaps TRBD2 as D (5 bases). V was trimmed by 3 bases and J by 0 bases, leaving 12 bases between them. This CDR3 is 15 amino acids long. Germline values: CDR1 SEHNR, CDR2 FQNEAQ (reference sequence).

The chain uses TRBV5-6 and TRBJ1-1; D might be TRBD1 (5 bases). The germline CDR1 and CDR2 sequences are SGHDT and YYEEEE. CDR3 size: 14 residues. Trimming took off 1 base at V and 6 bases at J, with 13 bases between the two ends. Here the CDR3 reads CASSLYGGRPEAFF. CDR3 coding DNA: TGTGCCAGCAGCTTGTACGGGGGAAGGCCTGAAGCTTTCTTT.

The chain has TRBV12-5 and TRBJ1-4; D call uncertain. The CDR3 has 16 amino acids. Trimming stripped 3 bases from V and 0 bases from J, with 11 bases between. CDR1 is LGHNT and CDR2 is FRNRAP in the germline V gene. CDR3 sequence (DNA): TGTGCTAGTGGTTTAGAGGGCTGGGCAACTAATGAAAAACTGTTTTTT. It codes for CASGLEGWATNEKLFF.

This rearrangement joins TRBV5-1 to TRBJ1-2, with a weak D call TRBD1 (5 bases). Trimming stripped 1 base from V and 4 bases from J, with 14 bases between. Germline V gene data show CDR1 as SGHRS and CDR2 as YFSETQ. The CDR3 loop spans 15 amino acids. CDR3 sequence (DNA): TGCGCCAGCAGCTTGTCTCTAGGGGCCGGCTATGGCTACACCTTC. Protein: CASSLSLGAGYGYTF.

The V gene is TRBV28, the J gene TRBJ1-1; D ambiguous. CDR3 length: 10 amino acids. V was shortened by 10 bases and J by 5 bases, with 8 bases between the two germline ends. Germline CDR1 reads MDHEN; CDR2 reads SYDVKM. CDR3 sequence reads: CAKLDTEAFF. The CDR3 DNA sequence: TGTGCCAAGCTCGATACTGAAGCTTTCTTT.

This chain links TRBV5-1 with TRBJ1-4, with 7 bases lining up with TRBD1. This CDR3 is 15 amino acids long. Germline V gives CDR1 SGHRS, CDR2 YFSETQ. The ends lost 2 bases at V and 7 bases at J; junction bases unmatched: 8. CDR3 coding DNA: TGCGCCAGCAGCTTAAACACAGGGGAGGCTGAAAAACTGTTTTTT. Residues: CASSLNTGEAEKLFF.

The genes are TRBV27 and TRBJ2-7; a possible D gene is TRBD2 (6 bases). Trimming took off 3 bases at V and 0 bases at J, with 9 bases between the two ends. The CDR3 covers 14 residues. From germline, CDR1 is MNHEY and CDR2 SMNVEV (reference sequence). In nucleotides, the CDR3 is TGTGCCAGCAGTTTCGGGGGTCACTCCTACGAGCAGTACTTC. As protein: CASSFGGHSYEQYF.

The chain carries TRBV9 and TRBJ2-3, with 7 bases identical to TRBD1. The CDR3 loop spans 13 amino acids. Trimming took 2 bases from V and 5 from J; bases not matched to a gene: 2. Germline V gene lookup returns CDR1 SGDLS and CDR2 YYNGEE. Here the CDR3 DNA reads TGTGCCAGCAGCGTCTACAGGGGAGATACGCAGTATTTT. Its protein is CASSVYRGDTQYF.

The chain carries TRBV5-6 and TRBJ2-1, with D possibly being TRBD2 (5 bases). Between the trimmed V and J ends, which lost 3 bases and 5 bases, there was a span of 18 bases. Germline CDR1 reads SGHDT; CDR2 reads YYEEEE. This CDR3 has 16 residues. The CDR3 DNA is TGTGCCAGCAGCTCGGAACAGCCCTGGGGAGACAATGAGCAGTTCTTC. This sequence encodes CASSSEQPWGDNEQFF.

The V and J genes are TRBV25-1 and TRBJ1-2, with a tentative D call TRBD1 (6 bases). With 5 bases removed from V and 5 bases from J, the gap between germline ends came to 9 bases. CDR3 size: 12 residues. From germline, CDR1 is MGHDK and CDR2 SYGVNS. CDR3 in DNA: TGTGCCAGCAGTTACACAGGGTATGGCTACACCTTC. Translated, it gives CASSYTGYGYTF.

This chain uses TRBV28 with TRBJ1-1; tentatively, D is TRBD1 (5 bases). V was clipped by 5 bases and J by 1 base, with 11 bases between them. CDR1 MDHEN and CDR2 SYDVKM come from the germline V gene. The CDR3 has 14 residues. CDR3 residues: CASSPPTENTEAFF. In DNA form, the CDR3 reads TGTGCCAGCAGTCCGCCGACAGAGAACACTGAAGCTTTCTTT.

The chain carries TRBV7-2 and TRBJ1-5; possible D gene TRBD1, 5 bases. Deletions cut 3 bases from V and 7 bases from J, with 10 bases between. The CDR3 runs to 13 residues. From germline, CDR1 is SGHTA and CDR2 FQGNSA. In DNA form, the CDR3 reads TGTGCCAGCAGCTTGGGGGAGGGGCAGCCCCAGCATTTT. This gives the protein CASSLGEGQPQHF.

This chain uses TRBV6-5 with TRBJ2-3; D ambiguous. The CDR3 contains 12 residues. Deletions cut 9 bases from V and 2 bases from J, with 9 bases between. The germline CDR1 and CDR2 sequences are MNHEY and SVGAGI. CDR3 protein: CASIGNTDTQYF. CDR3 sequence (DNA): TGTGCCAGTATCGGTAACACAGATACGCAGTATTTT.

This clone was counted only a few times. V is TRBV5-4 and J is TRBJ2-7; D is ambiguous. The CDR3 totals 15 residues. The germline gives CDR1 SGHNT, CDR2 YYREEE (reference sequence). With 1 base removed from V and 1 base from J, the gap between germline ends came to 12 bases. The CDR3 DNA reads TGTGCCAGCAGCTTGTCTGGAGCCACATCCTACGAGCAGTACTTC. Translating gives CASSLSGATSYEQYF.

This clone was seen just once. The J gene is TRBJ2-3, the V gene TRBV11-2, with 7 bases matching TRBD1. The CDR3 length is 13 residues. V dropped 2 bases and J dropped 6; count of bases not matched to a gene: 2. The germline CDR1 and CDR2 sequences are SGHAT and FQNNGV. The CDR3 loop is CASSLIQGDTQYF. CDR3 in DNA: TGTGCCAGCAGCTTAATACAGGGGGATACGCAGTATTTT.

The chain is built from TRBV9 and TRBJ1-2, with 8 bases matching TRBD1. The CDR3 totals 15 residues. Trimming took 4 bases from V and 4 from J; bases not matched to a gene: 9. Germline lookup yields CDR1 SGDLS and CDR2 YYNGEE. The DNA of the CDR3 is TGTGCCAGCAGCTCCGGGACAGGCCTTGTCTATGGCTACACCTTC. Its protein product is CASSSGTGLVYGYTF.

The chain links TRBV11-2 to TRBJ1-1; D gene ambiguous. The V end lost 1 base, the J end lost 7 bases, and 10 bases lay between the germline ends. This CDR3 is built from 13 residues. The germline V gene has CDR1 SGHAT and CDR2 FQNNGV. The CDR3 spells CASSLGIGGEAFF. For the CDR3, the DNA is TGTGCCAGCAGCTTAGGTATCGGCGGTGAAGCTTTCTTT.

The rearrangement joins TRBV5-1 to TRBJ1-2; possible D gene TRBD1, 6 bases. The length of the CDR3 is 14 residues. With 2 bases removed from V and 3 bases from J, the gap between germline ends came to 11 bases. Germline assignment: CDR1 SGHRS and CDR2 YFSETQ. In nucleotides, the CDR3 is TGCGCCAGCAGCTTTTCACAGGGCTACTATGGCTACACCTTC. Residues: CASSFSQGYYGYTF. Using reference TRBV5-1 and TRBJ1-2 for the parts outside the CDR3, the full variable domain is KAGVTQTPRYLIKTRGQQVTLSCSPISGHRSVSWYQQTPGQGLQFLFEYFSETQRNKGNFPGRFSGRQFSNSRSEMNVSTLELGDSALYLCASSFSQGYYGYTFGSGTRLTVV.

Details on this clone: Likely a read error: the CDR3 ends without its conserved phenylalanine or tryptophan. V gene TRBV6-6 combines with J gene TRBJ1-6; D call uncertain. V gave up 6 bases and J gave up 0 bases, with 12 bases separating them. CDR3 length equals 16 residues. The germline V gene has CDR1 MNHNY and CDR2 SVGAGI (reference sequence). CDR3 sequence reads: CASSLNERSYNSPLHL. CDR3 bases: TGTGCCAGCAGCCTCAATGAGCGCTCCTATAATTCACCCCTCCACCTT.

This chain uses TRBV2 with TRBJ1-2, with 7 bases matching TRBD1. The CDR3 spans 15 residues. Germline CDR1 reads SNHLY; CDR2 reads FYNNEI. Germline trimming cut 2 bases from V and 2 bases from J; bases unmatched to any gene: 5. The CDR3: CASSEWGTENYGYTF. CDR3 coding DNA: TGTGCCAGCAGTGAATGGGGGACAGAGAACTATGGCTACACCTTC.

The chain uses TRBV11-3 and TRBJ2-3; D unresolved. CDR3 length equals 14 residues. Germline V gene lookup returns CDR1 SGHNT and CDR2 YENEEA. The ends were cut back, 1 base at V and 0 bases at J, with 5 bases in the middle. CDR3 in amino acids: CASSLGTSTDTQYF. In DNA, the CDR3 is TGTGCCAGCAGCTTAGGAACTAGCACAGATACGCAGTATTTT. Full variable domain (remainder filled in from reference TRBV11-3 and TRBJ2-3): EAGVVQSPRYKIIEKKQPVAFWCNPISGHNTLYWYLQNLGQGPELLIRYENEEAVDDSQLPKDRFSAERLKGVDSTLKIQPAELGDSAVYLCASSLGTSTDTQYFGPGTRLTVL.